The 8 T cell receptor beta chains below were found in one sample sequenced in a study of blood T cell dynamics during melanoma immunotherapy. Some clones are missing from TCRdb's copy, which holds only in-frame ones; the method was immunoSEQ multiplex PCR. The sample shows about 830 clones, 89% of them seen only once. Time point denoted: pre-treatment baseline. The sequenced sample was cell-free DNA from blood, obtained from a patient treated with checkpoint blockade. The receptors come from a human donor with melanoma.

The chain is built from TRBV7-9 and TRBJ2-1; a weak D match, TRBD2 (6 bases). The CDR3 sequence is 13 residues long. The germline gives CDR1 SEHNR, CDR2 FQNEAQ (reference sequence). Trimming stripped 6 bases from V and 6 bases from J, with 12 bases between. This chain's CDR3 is CASRGDLFNEQFF. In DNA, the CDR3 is TGTGCCAGCAGGGGGGACTTGTTCAATGAGCAGTTCTTC.

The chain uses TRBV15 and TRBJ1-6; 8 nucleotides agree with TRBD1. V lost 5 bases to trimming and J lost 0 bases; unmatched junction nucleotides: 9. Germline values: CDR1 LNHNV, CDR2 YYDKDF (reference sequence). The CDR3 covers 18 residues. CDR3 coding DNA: TGTGCCACCAGCCGGTCCGGGACAGGAAGCTCCTATAATTCACCCCTCCACTTT. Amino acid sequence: CATSRSGTGSSYNSPLHF. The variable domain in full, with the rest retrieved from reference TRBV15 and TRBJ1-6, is DAMVIQNPRYQVTQFGKPVTLSCSQTLNHNVMYWYQQKSSQAPKLLFHYYDKDFNNEADTPDNFQSRRPNTSFCFLDIRSPGLGDTAMYLCATSRSGTGSSYNSPLHFGNGTRLTVT.

CDR3 coding DNA: TGTGCCAGCAGTAAACCGACTAGTACAGATACGCAGTATTTT. Translation gives CASSKPTSTDTQYF. V and J are TRBV28 and TRBJ2-3; D may be TRBD2 (6 bases). The CDR3 loop spans 14 amino acids. Trimming stripped 5 bases from V and 3 bases from J, with 12 bases between. CDR1 is MDHEN and CDR2 is SYDVKM in the germline V gene.

The CDR3 region is CASSIGQLDGYTF. CDR3 in DNA: TGTGCCAGCAGCATAGGACAGCTCGATGGCTACACCTTC. The genes are TRBV6-5 and TRBJ1-2, with a weak D call TRBD1 (6 bases). Trimming left V 6 bases short and J 6 bases short, with 14 bases between. This CDR3 comprises 13 residues. Germline V gene lookup returns CDR1 MNHEY and CDR2 SVGAGI.

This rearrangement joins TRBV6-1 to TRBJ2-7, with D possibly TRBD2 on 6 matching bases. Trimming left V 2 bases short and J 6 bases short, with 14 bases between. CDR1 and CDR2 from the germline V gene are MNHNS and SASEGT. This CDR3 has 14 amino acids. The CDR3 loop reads CASSETGGAGEQYF. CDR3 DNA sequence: TGTGCCAGCAGTGAAACAGGCGGGGCTGGCGAGCAGTACTTC.

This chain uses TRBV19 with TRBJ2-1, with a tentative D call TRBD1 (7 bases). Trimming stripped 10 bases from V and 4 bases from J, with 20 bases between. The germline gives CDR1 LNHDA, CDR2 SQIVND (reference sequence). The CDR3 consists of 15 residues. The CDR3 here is CATTLEGQSYNEQFF. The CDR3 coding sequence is TGTGCCACCACACTGGAGGGACAGTCGTACAATGAGCAGTTCTTC.

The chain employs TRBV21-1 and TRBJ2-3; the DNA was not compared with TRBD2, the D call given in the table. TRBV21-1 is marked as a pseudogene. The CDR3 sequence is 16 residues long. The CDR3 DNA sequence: TGTGCCAGCAGACGTATGCTAGCAGTCATGCAAGATACGCAGTATTTT. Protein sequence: CASRRMLAVMQDTQYF.

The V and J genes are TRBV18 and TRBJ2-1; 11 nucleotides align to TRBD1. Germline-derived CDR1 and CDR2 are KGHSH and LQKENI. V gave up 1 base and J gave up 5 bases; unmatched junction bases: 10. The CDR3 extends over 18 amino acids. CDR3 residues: CASSPQNTGQGEHNEQFF. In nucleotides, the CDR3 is TGTGCCAGCTCACCACAAAACACGGGACAGGGGGAACACAATGAGCAGTTCTTC.